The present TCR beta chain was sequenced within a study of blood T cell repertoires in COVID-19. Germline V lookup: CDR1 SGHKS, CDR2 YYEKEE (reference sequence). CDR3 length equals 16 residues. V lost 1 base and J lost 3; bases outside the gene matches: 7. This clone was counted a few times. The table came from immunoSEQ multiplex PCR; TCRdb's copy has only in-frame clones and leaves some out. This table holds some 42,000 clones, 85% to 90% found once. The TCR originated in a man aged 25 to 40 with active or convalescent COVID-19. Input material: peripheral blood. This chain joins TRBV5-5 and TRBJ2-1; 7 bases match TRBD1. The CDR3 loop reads CASSLNPGQYYNEQFF. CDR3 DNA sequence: TGTGCCAGCAGCTTGAACCCGGGACAGTACTACAATGAGCAGTTCTTC.